Given below is one T cell receptor (beta chain) in context. Its specificity is unknown. Profiling relied on immunoSEQ multiplex PCR, and the TCRdb table lists in-frame clones only, not all of them. The table includes about 88,000 clones, 75% to 95% detected once. The record originates from a study of graft-versus-host responses after intestinal transplantation. Trimming shortened V by 6 bases and J by 6 bases, and 9 bases separated the two germline ends. CDR3 length: 11 amino acids. The germline V gene encodes CDR1 SEHNR and CDR2 FQNEAQ (reference sequence). General study points: Some GvH clones were seen earlier in gut or blood, suggesting intestinal origin.

The J gene is TRBJ2-7, the V gene TRBV7-9; D gene unclear. The receptor was isolated from a human donor who was the organ donor for an intestinal transplant. The source was unstimulated CD4+ T cells sorted from spleen or lymph node cells, collected before transplant. The CDR3 sequence is CASRNLAEQYF. The DNA of the CDR3 is TGTGCCAGCAGGAACCTGGCCGAGCAGTACTTC.